The entry below gives a single T cell receptor (beta chain) sequence along with its context. This sample is drawn from a study of blood T cell repertoires in COVID-19. Germline V CDR1 and CDR2: WNHNN, SYGVQD (reference sequence). V trimming: 4 bases; J trimming: 9 bases; junction bases outside the gene matches: 9. The CDR3 loop spans 15 amino acids. Sequencing was performed with immunoSEQ multiplex PCR; in TCRdb, only in-frame clones are kept and a portion is missing. The data show just over 70,000 clones, over 65% seen once. Sequencing was carried out using peripheral blood. The V and J genes are TRBV10-1 and TRBJ2-1; TRBD2 aligns across 10 bases. This clonotype was sampled from a woman in her 70s with acute or convalescent COVID-19. CDR3 nucleotides: TGCGCCAGCAGTGTCCGCAGGACTAGCGGAAGTGAGCAGTTCTTC. Its protein product is CASSVRRTSGSEQFF.